The 2 T cell receptor beta chains in this list originate from one sample, sequenced in a study of OX40 agonist ivuxolimab in advanced cancers. Produced via immunoSEQ multiplex PCR; TCRdb's table is partial and in-frame only. Of 40,000 to 50,000 clones listed, 70% to 90% are singletons. The sequenced sample was CD4+ or CD8+ T cells sorted from blood, obtained in a trial of the OX40 agonist ivuxolimab. These TCRs come from an adult with an advanced solid tumor such as melanoma, head and neck, liver or kidney cancer.

V gene TRBV15 combines with J gene TRBJ2-1; no definite D call. V shed 1 base and J shed 10 bases, with 8 bases lying between them. Germline V gene data show CDR1 as LNHNV and CDR2 as YYDKDF (reference sequence). CDR3 length: 12 residues. In nucleotides, the CDR3 is TGTGCCACCAGCAGAGTTGGGCGGGAGCAGTTCTTC. This sequence encodes CATSRVGREQFF. The full variable domain, in which reference TRBV15 and TRBJ2-1 provide the parts outside the CDR3, is DAMVIQNPRYQVTQFGKPVTLSCSQTLNHNVMYWYQQKSSQAPKLLFHYYDKDFNNEADTPDNFQSRRPNTSFCFLDIRSPGLGDTAMYLCATSRVGREQFFGPGTRLTVL.

The chain carries TRBV11-1 and TRBJ2-1; 7 nucleotides align to TRBD2. This CDR3 has 15 residues. The V gene end was trimmed by 5 bases and the J gene end by 7 bases; junction bases not matched to a gene: 11. Germline V gene data show CDR1 as SGHAT and CDR2 as FQDESV (reference sequence). CDR3 sequence: CASSPRDYLSNEQFF. CDR3 sequence (DNA): TGTGCCAGCAGCCCCCGGGACTACCTTTCTAATGAGCAGTTCTTC. The full variable domain, with the rest looked up from reference TRBV11-1 and TRBJ2-1, is EAEVAQSPRYKITEKSQAVAFWCDPISGHATLYWYRQILGQGPELLVQFQDESVVDDSQLPKDRFSAERLKGVDSTLKIQPAELGDSAMYLCASSPRDYLSNEQFFGPGTRLTVL.